This TCR beta chain is from a study of identical twins (dated by TCRdb to the mid-2010s). For the wider study: To test whether fetal clonotypes persist, the study used deep sequencing on TCR alpha and beta repertoires from monozygotic twins, unrelated adults of various ages, and cord blood. To rule out contamination, replicate twin experiments were performed at different times with different library preparation protocols.

The CDR3 measures 15 amino acids from cysteine to phenylalanine. The kept DNA is CDR3 alone, 45 bases in frame from the first base. V is reduced by 5 bases and J by 8 bases, leaving a spacing of 19 bases between them. In the germline V gene (reference sequence), CDR1 corresponds to SEHNR and CDR2 to FQNEAQ. Library creation used 5' RACE. These reads were obtained on an Illumina HiSeq 2000. A universal primer binding site was added through template switching, and the final cDNA carried a unique molecular identifier so that TCR cDNA molecules could be counted accurately. Specific primers in the conserved constant-segment region were used to synthesize first-strand cDNA for TCR alpha and beta chains. To control for contamination, every cDNA library was double barcoded, receiving both a SMART-Mk sample barcode and Illumina barcodes. Two successive PCR steps introduced TruSeq adapter sequences along with Illumina sample barcodes. The TCR alpha and beta cDNA libraries were sequenced on the Illumina HiSeq platform using custom primers. The original pipeline was this. MiGEC processed the raw reads to extract unique molecular identifiers, while MiXCR was used to determine the CDR3 positions. Recombination models were inferred per individual with the repgenHMM and IGoR tools using an EM algorithm. The analysis of shared clonotypes was done with the tcR package in R, with sharing normalized by the product of cloneset sizes. To study raw recombination without the effects of thymic and clonal selection, out-of-frame nonproductive sequences were analyzed. The public reads were reanalyzed by TCRdb: fastp trimming at Q25, MiXCR alignment, in-frame beta chains only. When rows share a CDR3 protein, they turn into one entry using the most common DNA and genes. These V and J calls derive from TCRdb rather than the authors' analysis. This sample comprises roughly 260,000 distinct CDR3 sequences, 7.5% of them detected only once. Around 5% of the sample goes to the ten largest clones.

Every donor was a healthy Caucasian. The twin cohort comprised three pairs of female monozygotic twins, all aged about 18 to 30 years. Positive isolation kits from Invitrogen were used to isolate CD4+ and CD8+ T cell populations. The sample holds many counts of this clonotype. Its antigen remains undetermined. No base quality values were provided; no much bigger clone lies one nucleotide off. The study at large found these results: Out-of-frame TCR alpha sharing in monozygotic twins was systematically underestimated by recombination models, whereas sharing between unrelated individuals was in agreement with the recombination models. Compared with coincidental sharing between unrelated individuals, out-of-frame TCR alpha sequences shared between twins had an excess of sequences with low generation probability. Zero-insertion analyses could be partly confounded by invariant T cells such as MAIT and iNKT, though diverse VJ usage argued against such confounding for most clonotypes. Excess twin sharing in beta out-of-frame sequences was weaker because fewer shared sequences lowered the signal-to-noise ratio. Fewer insertions were carried by abundant cord blood beta clonotypes, a similar but weaker trend appeared in young adult naive repertoires, and no such trend appeared in memory repertoires. Because the same donors could not be followed over many years, the conclusions relied on cross-sectional statistical analysis.

This same sample was also part of a study on yellow fever vaccine responses in identical twins. As the second paper documents: According to the authors, in identical twins the way T cells responded to vaccination appeared partly convergent and partly personalized. Focusing on identical twins, the study followed the T cell clones that responded to the vaccine, and did so with precision.

The TCR sequence derives from a young woman in good health. The sequencing input was CD8+ T cells sorted from blood. The receptor chain draws on TRBV7-9 and TRBJ2-1; the D gene is possibly TRBD1 or TRBD2, each agreeing over 5 bases. In nucleotide form, the sequence is TGTGCCAGCAGCCACCCGGGACGTCGGCCCGATGAGCAGTTCTTC. Its translation is CASSHPGRRPDEQFF.